The 8 T cell receptor beta chains reported below all come from one sample, sequenced in a study of T cells in Graves' hyperthyroidism and ophthalmopathy. Amplified regions were TCR beta CDR3 sequences from RNA transcripts. The HTBI primer set served for first-round RT-PCR of the TCR CDR3. In TCRdb, the multiplex PCR reads were re-called with MiXCR into one record per CDR3 protein. The data contain about 250,000 distinct CDR3 sequences, roughly a quarter of them singletons. Sequencing was carried out using blood. The receptors derive from a woman between 40 and 50 years old with Graves' ophthalmopathy.

The rearrangement joins TRBV12-3 or TRBV12-4 to TRBJ2-7, with D perhaps TRBD1 or TRBD2 (5 bases each). Trimming stripped 5 bases from V and 1 base from J, with 12 bases between. This CDR3 contains 14 residues. CDR3 nucleotides: TGTGCCAGCAGTGAACACTGGGGGTCCTACGAGCAGTACTTC. Its translation: CASSEHWGSYEQYF.

V and J are TRBV6-1 and TRBJ1-5, with 8 positions matching TRBD1. The CDR3 covers 14 residues. In germline, CDR1 is MNHNS, CDR2 SASEGT. V lost 4 bases and J lost 7; bases outside the gene matches: 6. The CDR3 DNA is TGTGCCAGCAGTGGTGGGACAGGTCAACAGCCCCAGCATTTT. It encodes CASSGGTGQQPQHF.

Many counts were recorded for this clonotype. J is TRBJ2-2 and V is TRBV4-1, with D perhaps given as TRBD1 or TRBD2 (5 bases each). Germline V lookup: CDR1 MGHRA, CDR2 YSYEKL. The CDR3 loop spans 19 amino acids. V lost 3 bases to trimming and J lost 4 bases, with 24 bases between them. The CDR3 bases are TGCGCCAGCAGCCATAAAAGGGACGGATCACCGAGGGGCACCGGGGAGCTGTTTTTT. Translation gives CASSHKRDGSPRGTGELFF.

This clonotype appeared many times. This chain uses TRBV2 with TRBJ2-7; tentative D call: TRBD1 (5 bases). The germline V gene has CDR1 SNHLY and CDR2 FYNNEI. V was shortened by 4 bases and J by 4 bases, with 11 bases between the two germline ends. The CDR3 covers 13 residues. CDR3 DNA: TGTGCCAGCAGTGTAACACAGGTATACGAGCAGTACTTC. Protein product: CASSVTQVYEQYF.

In this sample, this clonotype turned up once. V usage is TRBV18 and J usage is TRBJ2-7, with 13 bases aligning to TRBD2. The CDR3 is made up of 14 amino acids. Germline V lookup: CDR1 KGHSH, CDR2 LQKENI. Trimming removed 8 bases from V and 7 bases from J; junction bases left unmatched: 8. The CDR3 reads CASSYGTSGKEQYF. CDR3 coding DNA: TGTGCCAGCAGTTACGGGACTAGCGGGAAAGAGCAGTACTTC.

This clonotype has a count of ten or more. This chain links TRBV4-2 with TRBJ1-5, with 7 positions matching TRBD1. Trimming removed 0 bases from V and 6 bases from J; junction bases left unmatched: 5. Per germline, CDR1 LGHNA and CDR2 YNFKEQ. The CDR3 is 15 amino acids. In nucleotides, the CDR3 is TGTGCCAGCAGCCAAGATCCGGGACAGATTCAGCCCCAGCATTTT. Translation gives CASSQDPGQIQPQHF.

This clonotype was observed many times. The rearrangement links TRBV6-5 to TRBJ2-5, with 8 nucleotides matching TRBD2. J was trimmed by 4 bases and V by 4 bases; bases with no gene match: 2. Per the germline V gene, CDR1 is MNHEY and CDR2 is SVGAGI. The CDR3 consists of 13 residues. CDR3 region: CASSSLAGETQYF. As DNA, the CDR3 is TGTGCCAGCAGTTCCCTAGCGGGAGAGACCCAGTACTTC.

This clonotype has more than one count but fewer than ten. V is TRBV30 and J is TRBJ1-2; 9 bases are shared with TRBD1. Germline V lookup: CDR1 GTSNPN, CDR2 SVGIG (reference sequence). V trimming: 5 bases; J trimming: 5 bases; junction bases outside the gene matches: 9. There are 14 residues in the CDR3. The CDR3 bases are TGTGCCTGGGACCCGGGACAGGGTCGGTATGGCTACACCTTC. Translating it yields CAWDPGQGRYGYTF.